This T cell receptor (beta chain) was recovered during a study of T cell repertoires in ileal Crohn's disease. Some clones are missing from TCRdb's copy, which holds only in-frame ones; the method was immunoSEQ multiplex PCR. This sample has some 10,000 clones, with around 72% found just once. Germline V gene sequence: CDR1 SEHNR, CDR2 FQNEAQ (reference sequence). V lost 2 bases to trimming and J lost 7 bases, with 12 bases between them. This CDR3 is 14 amino acids long. The time point here: neoterminal ileum biopsy at postoperative endoscopy, about 6 months after surgery. The receptor was isolated from an adult with Crohn's disease. The sequenced sample was ileal tissue. The rearrangement uses TRBV7-9 and TRBJ2-1, with D possibly matching TRBD1 (6 bases). Here the CDR3 reads CASSLITGINEQFF. CDR3 sequence (DNA): TGTGCCAGCAGCTTAATAACAGGGATAAATGAGCAGTTCTTC.